This T cell receptor (beta chain) was captured in a study of ipilimumab plus nivolumab after autologous stem cell transplantation. As for the study in general: The DLBCL group included primary refractory and relapsed cases. Points from the study as a whole: The authors say TCR, Treg and microbiome findings warrant further study.

Produced via immunoSEQ multiplex PCR; TCRdb's table is partial and in-frame only. This table has roughly 86,000 clones, 75% to 85% appearing once. Details on this clone: Antigen specificity is unknown.

CDR1 is MNHNS, CDR2 SASEGT, per germline. The CDR3 extends over 13 amino acids. V lost 4 bases, J lost 5 bases, and 4 bases stayed unmatched. Checkpoint therapy with ipilimumab 1 mg/kg began 14 to 28 days after transplant. V usage is TRBV6-1 and J usage is TRBJ1-2; TRBD1 agrees at 7 bases. The input for sequencing was PBMCs, taken in a trial of ipilimumab plus nivolumab as post-transplant consolidation. The TCR was taken from a male donor with diffuse large B-cell lymphoma. CDR3 sequence (DNA): TGTGCCAGCAGTGTGTCGACAGGGTATGGCTACACCTTC. Its translation is CASSVSTGYGYTF.